This T cell receptor beta chain is drawn from a study of blood T cells in healthy people across ages. Study summary: Per two T cells, template switching captured roughly one barcoded beta molecule.

A J-beta primer mix and a sample-barcoded 5' primer were used in a second PCR of about 7 to 12 cycles. Every cDNA molecule bore a tag from a template-switch adaptor containing 12 random nucleotides. TCRdb analysed the 5' RACE reads with MiXCR anew, one entry per CDR3 protein. This table has about 1.5 million distinct CDR3 sequences, less than 45% appearing once. As for this clonotype: What it binds is not known.

General study points: Naive CD4+ cell counts and diversity both ran higher in long-lived than in aged donors.

The junction had 10 bases not matched to a gene; V was cut back by 7 bases and J by 4 bases. Germline CDR1 and CDR2: SNHLY and FYNNEI. This CDR3 region has 15 residues. The sequenced sample was blood. This receptor was obtained from a young woman in good health. V gene TRBV2 combines with J gene TRBJ1-5; TRBD1 matches 7 bases. This CDR3 reads CASTEGQIGNQPQHF. The CDR3 region has the DNA TGTGCCAGCACCGAGGGACAGATAGGAAATCAGCCCCAGCATTTT.